These 32 T cell receptor beta chains were sequenced from one sample in a study of blood T cells in healthy people across ages (dated by TCRdb to about 2015). The library was generated by 5' RACE. The sample was run on an Illumina HiSeq 2500. A second PCR of about 7 to 12 cycles was run with a J-beta primer mix and a sample-barcoded 5' primer. TCRdb reran the public reads through fastp at Q25 and MiXCR, keeping productive beta chains. Under each unique CDR3 protein, matching rows form one entry showing the most common genes and DNA. The sample table records over a million distinct CDR3 sequences; less than 50% of these occur just once. Jointly, the top ten make up 18% of the sample. Sequenced: blood. These receptors all stem from a woman aged 60-75 years in good health.

V is TRBV27 and J is TRBJ2-3; 12 bases map to TRBD1. CDR3 length: 16 amino acids. The trim removed 4 bases at V and 4 bases at J, leaving 6 bases unmatched. Germline assignment: CDR1 MNHEY and CDR2 SMNVEV (reference sequence). This CDR3 is CASSSSGTGGADTQYF. The CDR3 DNA sequence: TGTGCCAGCAGTTCTTCCGGGACAGGGGGCGCAGATACGCAGTATTTT.

This clonotype occurred a few times. The chain employs TRBV5-1 and TRBJ2-5; TRBD2 matches 8 bases. The J call is in doubt because the DNA end fits TRBJ2-7 better. The CDR3 is 14 amino acids. The germline CDR1 and CDR2 sequences are SGHRS and YFSETQ. CDR3 protein: CASSFELADYEQYF. The CDR3 coding sequence is TGCGCCAGCAGCTTCGAACTAGCGGACTACGAGCAGTACTTC.

This chain links TRBV10-3 with TRBJ2-1; D call uncertain. Germline V gene data show CDR1 as ENHRY and CDR2 as SYGVKD. The V gene lost 4 bases and the J gene lost 6 bases, with 7 bases spanning the gap. This CDR3 region has 12 residues. The CDR3 spells CAISGSSNEQFF. The CDR3 coding sequence is TGTGCCATCAGTGGTTCTTCCAATGAGCAGTTCTTC.

This clonotype was found a few times. V usage is TRBV12-3 or TRBV12-4 and J usage is TRBJ2-7, with D unclear. V was cut by 7 bases and J by 0 bases, with 16 bases left in between. The CDR3 is 15 amino acids. CDR3 in DNA: TGTGCCAGCACCGTAGGGTGGAACAGCTCCTACGAGCAGTACTTC. Amino acid sequence: CASTVGWNSSYEQYF.

As regards this clonotype: The junction shows a germline mismatch at one end, possibly a read error. This chain joins TRBV7-8 and TRBJ2-3, with D maybe TRBD2 (5 bases). This CDR3 has 15 amino acids. Germline-derived CDR1 and CDR2 are SGHVS and FQNEAQ. The CDR3 loop is CASRRGRFGTDTKYF. The CDR3 DNA reads TGTGCCAGCAGGAGAGGGCGGTTTGGCACAGATACGAAGTATTTT. Drawing the rest from reference TRBV7-8 and TRBJ2-3, the complete variable domain is GAGVSQSPRYKVAKRGQDVALRCDPISGHVSLFWYQQALGQGPEFLTYFQNEAQLDKSGLPSDRFFAERPEGSVSTLKIQRTQQEDSAVYLCASRRGRFGTDTKYFGPGTRLTVL.

This clonotype was detected a few times. The rearrangement joins TRBV29-1 to TRBJ2-3; a possible D gene is TRBD1 (5 bases). Trimming removed 4 bases from V and 4 bases from J, with 12 bases in between. In germline, CDR1 is SQVTM, CDR2 ANQGSEA. The CDR3 length is 13 residues. CDR3 sequence (DNA): TGCAGCGTTGGTAGTCAGGGATCAGATACGCAGTATTTT. The encoded protein is CSVGSQGSDTQYF.

The V call is TRBV6-6, the J call TRBJ2-3, with D tentatively TRBD2 (5 bases). CDR1 and CDR2 from the germline V gene are MNHNY and SVGAGI (reference sequence). Trimming took 8 bases from V and 6 from J, leaving 21 bases between them. CDR3 length: 15 amino acids. CDR3 residues: CASGAATSGMDTQYF. CDR3 DNA: TGTGCCAGCGGAGCGGCTACCTCTGGGATGGATACGCAGTATTTT.

The chain joins TRBV15 to TRBJ2-7; no clear D. This CDR3 has 14 amino acids. Germline V gene lookup returns CDR1 LNHNV and CDR2 YYDKDF (reference sequence). Trimming pared 0 bases from V and 0 bases from J, leaving 6 bases between. The CDR3 DNA reads as TGTGCCACCAGCAGAGATCCATACTCCTACGAGCAGTACTTC. It specifies CATSRDPYSYEQYF.

A few counts support this clonotype. This sequence joins TRBV29-1 and TRBJ2-5; D may be TRBD1 (5 bases). Germline V gives CDR1 SQVTM, CDR2 ANQGSEA. The CDR3 length is 12 residues. The V end was cut by 8 bases, the J end by 3 bases, with 13 bases between. The CDR3 nucleotides read TGCAGCAAACGAGACAGAAAAGAGACCCAGTACTTC. Translation gives CSKRDRKETQYF.

The V call is TRBV6-5, the J call TRBJ2-7, with TRBD2 matching 10 bases. Germline lookup yields CDR1 MNHEY and CDR2 SVGAGI. After removal of 2 bases from V and 4 bases from J, the junction contained 5 bases not matched to a gene. The CDR3 runs 15 residues. Written as DNA, the CDR3 is TGTGCCAGCAGTTACAGCGGGAGGGCCGGGTACGAGCAGTACTTC. As protein: CASSYSGRAGYEQYF.

The V and J genes are TRBV7-6 and TRBJ2-3; TRBD1 agrees at 7 bases. Germline assignment: CDR1 SGHVS and CDR2 FNYEAQ. The CDR3 extends over 15 amino acids. V dropped 5 bases and J dropped 1; count of bases not matched to a gene: 6. As DNA, the CDR3 is TGTGCCAGCAGCCCTGGACAGGACGGCACAGATACGCAGTATTTT. Translation: CASSPGQDGTDTQYF.

This sequence joins TRBV15 and TRBJ1-5; D perhaps matches TRBD1 (5 bases). The CDR3 totals 13 residues. V was cut by 5 bases and J by 7 bases, with 12 bases left in between. Germline CDR1 and CDR2: LNHNV and YYDKDF (reference sequence). This CDR3 reads CATSAGSWQPQHF. The CDR3 coding sequence is TGTGCCACCAGCGCAGGGTCATGGCAGCCCCAGCATTTT.

This clonotype appeared a few times. This chain connects TRBV10-2 to TRBJ2-5; D is ambiguous. The J call may be incorrect, as the DNA end agrees better with TRBJ2-7. Germline CDR1 WSHSY, CDR2 SAAADI. The CDR3 is made up of 14 amino acids. This CDR3 reads CASSVDKDGYEQYF. Written as DNA, the CDR3 is TGCGCCAGCAGTGTAGACAAGGACGGGTACGAGCAGTACTTC.

The chain recombines TRBV4-1 with TRBJ2-1, with D possibly called TRBD1 or TRBD2 (6 bases each). CDR1 and CDR2 from the germline V gene are MGHRA and YSYEKL. V was cut by 1 base and J by 5 bases, with 9 bases left in between. There are 14 residues in the CDR3. The DNA for the CDR3 is TGCGCCAGCAGCCAAGTCCGGGGGCACAATGAGCAGTTCTTC. Protein product: CASSQVRGHNEQFF.

With regard to this clonotype: Compared with germline, one end of the junction differs, possibly owing to a read error. The V gene is TRBV20-1, the J gene TRBJ2-1, with 16 bases identical to TRBD2. Germline V lookup: CDR1 DFQATT, CDR2 SNEGSKA (reference sequence). This CDR3 is built from 16 residues. DNA for the CDR3: TGCAGCTCCGGGACTAGCGGGGGGGGCTCCTACAATGAGCGGTTCTTC. It encodes CSSGTSGGGSYNERFF.

V usage is TRBV4-2 and J usage is TRBJ1-2, with 8 bases that match TRBD1. Germline lookup yields CDR1 LGHNA and CDR2 YNFKEQ. This CDR3 is built from 15 residues. V trimming: 2 bases; J trimming: 3 bases; junction bases outside the gene matches: 5. The CDR3 DNA reads as TGTGCCAGCAGCCAAAAACCGACAGGGGACTATGGCTACACCTTC. It specifies CASSQKPTGDYGYTF.

This clonotype was observed a handful of times. This chain uses TRBV7-8 with TRBJ2-1, with 7 bases identical to TRBD2. The J segment lost 3 bases and the V segment lost 5 bases, leaving 4 bases of the junction unmatched. The CDR3 runs 14 residues. Germline assignment: CDR1 SGHVS and CDR2 FQNEAQ. For the CDR3, the DNA is TGTGCCAGCAGCAACGGACTAGGCTACAATGAGCAGTTCTTC. This codes for CASSNGLGYNEQFF.

The chain carries TRBV7-2 and TRBJ1-1; D unclear. Germline assignment: CDR1 SGHTA and CDR2 FQGNSA. Trimming stripped 3 bases from V and 2 bases from J, with 10 bases between. There are 14 residues in the CDR3. The DNA of the CDR3 is TGTGCCAGCAGCTTTAGAGAGTTAAACACTGAAGCTTTCTTT. This sequence encodes CASSFRELNTEAFF.

This clonotype was seen at least ten times. The V call is TRBV12-3 or TRBV12-4, the J call TRBJ1-2; 7 positions agree with TRBD1. The trim removed 7 bases at V and 4 bases at J, leaving 12 bases unmatched. The CDR3 length is 15 residues. The CDR3 DNA follows: TGTGCCAGCAACATTCAGGGGGGACTGGGCTATGGCTACACCTTC. Translated, it gives CASNIQGGLGYGYTF.

Comment on this clonotype: The junction departs from the called germline gene at one end, perhaps through a read error. The rearrangement links TRBV7-9 to TRBJ2-7; 8 bases are a match to TRBD1. Germline lookup yields CDR1 SEHNR and CDR2 FQNEAQ (reference sequence). The CDR3 extends over 13 amino acids. CDR3 sequence reads: CASRARDRPKQYF. The CDR3 DNA sequence: TGTGCCAGCAGAGCCCGGGACAGGCCGAAGCAGTACTTT.

V usage is TRBV6-5 and J usage is TRBJ1-2; D perhaps matches TRBD1 (5 bases). V lost 5 bases to trimming and J lost 1 base, with 14 bases between them. The CDR3 extends over 15 amino acids. Germline V gives CDR1 MNHEY, CDR2 SVGAGI. The CDR3, as DNA: TGTGCCAGCAGTCCCTCCGGGACCTTTAACTATGGCTACACCTTC. Its protein is CASSPSGTFNYGYTF.

The chain uses TRBV24-1 and TRBJ2-1; 14 bases map to TRBD2. This CDR3 has 15 amino acids. Per the germline V gene, CDR1 is KGHDR and CDR2 is SFDVKD. The ends lost 2 bases at V and 11 bases at J; junction bases unmatched: 4. The CDR3 sequence: CATSDWRTSGRKQFF. DNA for the CDR3: TGTGCCACCAGTGATTGGCGGACTAGCGGGAGGAAGCAGTTCTTC.

The J gene is TRBJ2-1, the V gene TRBV11-2; TRBD1 matches at 8 bases. The J call may be mistaken, given a closer DNA end match to TRBJ2-7. CDR3 size: 16 residues. Germline V gene lookup returns CDR1 SGHAT and CDR2 FQNNGV. CDR3 DNA sequence: TGTGCCAGCAGCCTGACAGGGGACGGAGCCCTCTACGAGCAGTACTTC. Its translation is CASSLTGDGALYEQYF.

The J gene is TRBJ2-4, the V gene TRBV5-1; D is ambiguous. Near its end, the DNA agrees better with TRBJ2-5, so the J call may be wrong. The CDR3 is made up of 15 amino acids. Per the germline V gene, CDR1 is SGHRS and CDR2 is YFSETQ. Here the CDR3 reads CASSLAAKGLETQYF. The DNA for the CDR3 is TGCGCCAGCAGCTTGGCCGCTAAGGGTTTGGAGACCCAGTACTTC.

This clonotype came up a few times. The V gene is TRBV20-1, the J gene TRBJ2-1; possible D gene TRBD2, 7 bases. From germline, CDR1 is DFQATT and CDR2 SNEGSKA (reference sequence). V dropped 1 base and J dropped 4 bases, with 17 bases sitting between them. The CDR3 loop spans 16 amino acids. In DNA, the CDR3 is TGCAGTGCTAGAGCTAGGGGGGGGGGCCCTTACAATGAGCAGTTCTTC. This translates into CSARARGGGPYNEQFF.

V is TRBV7-9 and J is TRBJ1-1; no firm D call. V was shortened by 1 base and J by 0 bases, with 6 bases between the two germline ends. This CDR3 spans 14 amino acids. Germline V CDR1 and CDR2: SEHNR, FQNEAQ (reference sequence). CDR3 nucleotides: TGTGCCAGCAGCTTAGACCCCTTGAACACTGAAGCTTTCTTT. As protein: CASSLDPLNTEAFF.

The chain uses TRBV24-1 and TRBJ2-2; a possible D gene is TRBD1 (5 bases). The CDR3 has 13 amino acids. Germline CDR1 and CDR2: KGHDR and SFDVKD. Trimming took off 7 bases at V and 6 bases at J, with 11 bases between the two ends. The CDR3 spells CATRDTSAGELFF. The CDR3 DNA follows: TGTGCCACCAGGGACACGAGCGCCGGGGAGCTGTTTTTT.

The genes are TRBV21-1 and TRBJ2-1; TRBD2, the table's D call, lacks a check against the DNA. TRBV21-1 is classified as a pseudogene. The CDR3 has 15 residues. CDR3 coding DNA: TGTGCCAGCAGCAATGGGACTATCGAGGACAATGAGCAGTTCTTC. Translating it yields CASSNGTIEDNEQFF.

This clonotype was seen at least ten times. The chain uses TRBV6-1 and TRBJ2-5, with 11 positions matching TRBD1. Per germline, CDR1 MNHNS and CDR2 SASEGT. V was pared by 3 bases and J by 1 base, with 4 bases of the junction left unmatched. This CDR3 comprises 16 residues. This CDR3 is CASSDEDRGLQETQYF. DNA for the CDR3: TGTGCCAGCAGTGATGAGGACAGGGGGCTCCAAGAGACCCAGTACTTC.

This clonotype appeared a few times. The chain has TRBV15 and TRBJ2-7; a weak D match, TRBD2 (6 bases). This CDR3 is 14 amino acids long. Germline V gene data show CDR1 as LNHNV and CDR2 as YYDKDF (reference sequence). The V end lost 6 bases, the J end lost 2 bases, and 14 bases lay between the germline ends. CDR3 nucleotides: TGTGCCACCAGTCCGGGACTTATAACCTACGAGCAGTACTTC. Translation gives CATSPGLITYEQYF.

This clonotype was counted a few times. The chain links TRBV12-3 or TRBV12-4 to TRBJ2-7; tentatively, D is TRBD1 or TRBD2 (6 bases each). This CDR3 spans 13 amino acids. Trimming removed 6 bases from V and 6 bases from J, with 15 bases in between. This CDR3 is CASSPDGGPEQYF. DNA for the CDR3: TGTGCCAGCAGCCCGGACGGGGGCCCCGAGCAGTACTTC.

The chain links TRBV4-1 to TRBJ2-1, with 7 bases fitting TRBD2. Germline trimming cut 1 base from V and 0 bases from J; bases unmatched to any gene: 3. The CDR3 extends over 16 amino acids. Germline lookup yields CDR1 MGHRA and CDR2 YSYEKL. Written as DNA, the CDR3 is TGCGCCAGCAGCCAAGGCGGGACTAACTCCTACAATGAGCAGTTCTTC. Amino acid sequence: CASSQGGTNSYNEQFF.